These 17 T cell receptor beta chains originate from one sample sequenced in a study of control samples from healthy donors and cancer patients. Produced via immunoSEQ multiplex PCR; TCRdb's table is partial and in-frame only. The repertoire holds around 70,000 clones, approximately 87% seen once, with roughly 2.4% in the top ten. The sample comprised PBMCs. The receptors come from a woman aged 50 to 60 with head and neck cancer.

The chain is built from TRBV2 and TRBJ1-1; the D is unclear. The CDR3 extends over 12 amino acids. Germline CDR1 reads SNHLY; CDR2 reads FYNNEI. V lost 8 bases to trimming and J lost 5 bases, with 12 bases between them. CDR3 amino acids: CASGERWTEAFF. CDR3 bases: TGTGCCAGCGGCGAGAGGTGGACTGAAGCTTTCTTT.

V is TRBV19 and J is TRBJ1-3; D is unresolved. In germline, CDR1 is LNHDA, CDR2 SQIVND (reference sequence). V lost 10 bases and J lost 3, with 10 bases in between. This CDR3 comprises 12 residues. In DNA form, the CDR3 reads TGTGCCACGGGGTGGAGTGGAAACACCATATATTTT. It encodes CATGWSGNTIYF. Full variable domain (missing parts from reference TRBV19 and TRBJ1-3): DGGITQSPKYLFRKEGQNVTLSCEQNLNHDAMYWYRQDPGQGLRLIYYSQIVNDFQKGDIAEGYSVSREKKESFPLTVTSAQKNPTAFYLCATGWSGNTIYFGEGSWLTVV.

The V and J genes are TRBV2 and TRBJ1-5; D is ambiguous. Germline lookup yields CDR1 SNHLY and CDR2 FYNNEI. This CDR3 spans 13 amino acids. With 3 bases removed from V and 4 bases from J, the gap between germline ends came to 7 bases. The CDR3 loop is CASSERRNQPQHF. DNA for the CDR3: TGTGCCAGCAGTGAGAGGAGGAATCAGCCCCAGCATTTT.

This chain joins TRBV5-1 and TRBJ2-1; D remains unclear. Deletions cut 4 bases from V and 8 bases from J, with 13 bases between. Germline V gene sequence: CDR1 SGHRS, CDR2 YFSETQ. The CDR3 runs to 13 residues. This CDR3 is CASSQTLVDEQFF. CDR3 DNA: TGCGCCAGCAGCCAGACCCTAGTTGATGAGCAGTTCTTC.

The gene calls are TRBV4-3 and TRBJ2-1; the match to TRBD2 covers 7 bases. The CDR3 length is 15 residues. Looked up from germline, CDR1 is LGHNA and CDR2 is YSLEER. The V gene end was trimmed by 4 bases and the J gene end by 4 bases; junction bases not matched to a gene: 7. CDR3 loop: CASSRGTAGYNEQFF. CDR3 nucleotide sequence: TGCGCCAGCAGCCGTGGAACAGCGGGGTACAATGAGCAGTTCTTC.

CDR3 nucleotide sequence: TGTGCCAGCAGCTTGGCAGGGAGGTCCTACAATGAGCAGTTCTTC. It encodes CASSLAGRSYNEQFF. This chain links TRBV5-4 with TRBJ2-1; possibly TRBD2 for D (6 bases). V was trimmed by 0 bases and J by 1 base, leaving 8 bases between them. This CDR3 is built from 15 residues. Germline V gives CDR1 SGHNT, CDR2 YYREEE (reference sequence).

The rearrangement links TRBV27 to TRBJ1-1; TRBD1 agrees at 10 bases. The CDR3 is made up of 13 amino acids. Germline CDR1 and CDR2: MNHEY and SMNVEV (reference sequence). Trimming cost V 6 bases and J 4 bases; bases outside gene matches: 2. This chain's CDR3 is CASRRTGGTEAFF. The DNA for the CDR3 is TGTGCCAGCAGACGGACAGGGGGCACTGAAGCTTTCTTT.

DNA of the CDR3: TGTGCCAGCAGCTCCTCTTCAAATTCACCCCTCCACTTT. As protein: CASSSSSNSPLHF. The genes are TRBV7-2 and TRBJ1-6, with D uncertain. CDR1 SGHTA and CDR2 FQGNSA come from the germline V gene. Trimming removed 4 bases at V and 7 bases at J, with 8 bases between. This CDR3 has 13 amino acids.

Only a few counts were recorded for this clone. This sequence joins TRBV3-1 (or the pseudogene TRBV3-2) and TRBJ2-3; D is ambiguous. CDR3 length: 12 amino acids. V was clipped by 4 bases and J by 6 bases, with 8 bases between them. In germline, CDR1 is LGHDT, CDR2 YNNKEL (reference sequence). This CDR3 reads CASSLPWDTQYF. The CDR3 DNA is TGTGCCAGCAGCCTACCATGGGATACGCAGTATTTT.

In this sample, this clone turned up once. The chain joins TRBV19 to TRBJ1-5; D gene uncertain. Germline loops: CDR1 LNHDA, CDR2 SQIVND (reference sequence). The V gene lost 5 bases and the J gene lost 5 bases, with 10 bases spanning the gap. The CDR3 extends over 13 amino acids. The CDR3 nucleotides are TGTGCCAGTAGTTCGCAGGCATATCAGCCCCAGCATTTT. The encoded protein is CASSSQAYQPQHF. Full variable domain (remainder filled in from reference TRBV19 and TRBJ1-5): DGGITQSPKYLFRKEGQNVTLSCEQNLNHDAMYWYRQDPGQGLRLIYYSQIVNDFQKGDIAEGYSVSREKKESFPLTVTSAQKNPTAFYLCASSSQAYQPQHFGDGTRLSIL.

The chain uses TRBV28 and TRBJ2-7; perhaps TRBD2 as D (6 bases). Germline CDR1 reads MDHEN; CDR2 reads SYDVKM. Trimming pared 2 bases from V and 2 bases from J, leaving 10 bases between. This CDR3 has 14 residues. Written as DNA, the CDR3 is TGTGCCAGCAGTTTAGGTGGAGGGGCCTACGAGCAGTACTTC. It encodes CASSLGGGAYEQYF.

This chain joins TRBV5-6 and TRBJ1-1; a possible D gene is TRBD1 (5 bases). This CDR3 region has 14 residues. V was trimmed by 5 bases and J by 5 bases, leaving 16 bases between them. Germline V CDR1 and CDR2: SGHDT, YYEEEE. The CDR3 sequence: CASRTRGTRTEAFF. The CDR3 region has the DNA TGTGCCAGCAGGACCCGGGGGACCCGAACTGAAGCTTTCTTT.

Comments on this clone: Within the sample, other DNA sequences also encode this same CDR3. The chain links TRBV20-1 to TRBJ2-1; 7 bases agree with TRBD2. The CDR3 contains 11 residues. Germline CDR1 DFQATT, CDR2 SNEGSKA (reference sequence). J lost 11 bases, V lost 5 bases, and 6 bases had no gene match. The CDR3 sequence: CSASRGGKQFF. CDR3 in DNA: TGCAGTGCTTCCCGGGGAGGGAAGCAGTTCTTC.

The CDR3 loop is CASSSGLAGGLSETQYF. The CDR3 DNA reads TGCGCCAGCAGCTCAGGACTAGCGGGGGGGCTGAGCGAGACCCAGTACTTC. The V and J genes are TRBV5-1 and TRBJ2-5, with 15 bases identical to TRBD2. With V trimmed by 3 bases and J by 5 bases, 8 bases remained unmatched. This CDR3 has 17 amino acids. CDR1 and CDR2 from the germline V gene are SGHRS and YFSETQ.

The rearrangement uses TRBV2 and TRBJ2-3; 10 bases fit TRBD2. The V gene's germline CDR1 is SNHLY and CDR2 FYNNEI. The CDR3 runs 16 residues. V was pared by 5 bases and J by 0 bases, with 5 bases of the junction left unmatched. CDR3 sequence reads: CASSFILAGSTDTQYF. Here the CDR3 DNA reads TGTGCCAGCAGTTTTATACTAGCGGGGAGCACAGATACGCAGTATTTT.

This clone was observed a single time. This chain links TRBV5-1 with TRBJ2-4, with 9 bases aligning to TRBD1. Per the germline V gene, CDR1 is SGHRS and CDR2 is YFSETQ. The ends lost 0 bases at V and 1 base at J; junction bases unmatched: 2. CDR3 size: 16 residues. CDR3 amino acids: CASSLGDRVAKNIQYF. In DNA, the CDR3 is TGCGCCAGCAGCTTGGGGGACAGGGTGGCCAAAAACATTCAGTACTTC.

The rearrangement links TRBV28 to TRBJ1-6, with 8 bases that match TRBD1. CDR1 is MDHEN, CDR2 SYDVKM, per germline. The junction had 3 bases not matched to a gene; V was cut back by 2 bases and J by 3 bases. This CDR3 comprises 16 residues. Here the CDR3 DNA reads TGTGCCAGCAGTTTAGTTACAGGGGGCTATAATTCACCCCTCCACTTT. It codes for CASSLVTGGYNSPLHF.